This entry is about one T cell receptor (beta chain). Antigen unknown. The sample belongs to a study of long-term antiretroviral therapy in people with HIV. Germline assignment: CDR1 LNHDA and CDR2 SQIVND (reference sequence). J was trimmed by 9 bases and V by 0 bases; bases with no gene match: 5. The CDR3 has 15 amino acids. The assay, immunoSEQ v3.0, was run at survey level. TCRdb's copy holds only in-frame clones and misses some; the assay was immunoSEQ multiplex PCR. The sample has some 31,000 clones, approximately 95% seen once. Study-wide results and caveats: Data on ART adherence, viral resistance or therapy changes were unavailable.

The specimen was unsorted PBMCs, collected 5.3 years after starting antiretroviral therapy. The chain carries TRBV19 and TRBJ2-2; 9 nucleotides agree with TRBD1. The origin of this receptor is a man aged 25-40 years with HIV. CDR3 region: CASSIEGTGKRELFF. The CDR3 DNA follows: TGTGCCAGTAGTATAGAGGGGACAGGGAAGCGGGAGCTGTTTTTT. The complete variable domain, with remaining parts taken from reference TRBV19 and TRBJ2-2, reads DGGITQSPKYLFRKEGQNVTLSCEQNLNHDAMYWYRQDPGQGLRLIYYSQIVNDFQKGDIAEGYSVSREKKESFPLTVTSAQKNPTAFYLCASSIEGTGKRELFFGEGSRLTVL.